The entry that follows covers one T cell receptor (beta chain) sequence. The antigen this receptor binds is unknown. Per-base qualities were not stored, and no clone one base away is much larger. The CDR3 regions of human TCRbeta chains were subjected to immunosequencing. Under the source paper's analysis protocol: Repertoire TCRs were matched against a reference library of SARS-CoV-2-specific TCRs generated with the MIRA antigen-specificity platform. Breadth meant the fraction of unique TCRs that were SARS-CoV-2-associated, whereas depth meant the fraction of total T cells that were SARS-CoV-2-associated. Using the MIRA data, each spike-specific TCR was mapped to the spike region that the TCR reacts to and placed in a CD4 or CD8 class. Log10-transformed breadth and depth values were compared by one-way ANOVA with Sidak's multiple comparisons tests. Here the immuneACCESS table is served through TCRdb, limited to in-frame sequences with V and J called. Missing clones are a known gap in these copies; in checked studies unresolved V genes cover under half, and the rest lacks a known reason. V, J and clone size derive from that table, while D and trimming were established from the DNA sequence. This sample has some 150,000 clones in its table, and approximately 90% of those were observed once. In total, the top ten clones hold about 3.2% of the sample.

This specimen comes from a study of T cell responses to AZD1222 COVID-19 vaccine (dated by TCRdb to about 2021). Background for the entire study: A total of 233 trial participants underwent TCR sequencing, of whom 200 to 220 received two doses of AZD1222 and approximately 25 received two doses of the MenACWY control vaccine. Trial participants were enrolled by age into 18-55, 56-69 and 70-plus year subgroups, with around 150, 28 and 57 TCR-sequenced participants respectively. The paper as a whole reports these results and caveats: Nearly half of unique spike-specific TCRs reportedly recognized epitopes outside regions mutated in the B.1.351 and B.1.1.7 variants. Participants were mostly white British, with more females than males. The authors suggested clonal diversity may have been underestimated. In the small 56-69-year group, the increase in depth fell short of significance, most likely because of low power. Because no day 14 peak-response samples were available, the repertoires could be characterized only after the peak T cell response. Conclusions about previously exposed vaccinees are limited, since just five to seven AZD1222 recipients were seropositive for SARS-CoV-2 at baseline. A significant rise in spike-specific TCR breadth and depth was observed after two AZD1222 doses relative to day 0 and relative to MenACWY recipients. The whole spike protein was spanned by vaccine-associated CD4 TCRs, and dominant responses were seen in regions 160-218 and 743-854.

CDR1 MNHEY and CDR2 SVGAGI were looked up in the germline V gene. The cysteine opens and the phenylalanine closes a CDR3 of 15 amino acids. Kept here is only the CDR3 DNA, which spans 45 bases and is read in frame from base 1. At the junction V is shortened by 6 bases and J by 0 bases, with 15 bases in between. In the paper's terms, the time point label means: about 28 days (+/-7) after the second vaccine dose. Because spike-specific TCR depth and breadth did not differ between the two schedules, AZD1222 recipients who got a second dose at roughly 4 weeks were pooled with those who got a second dose at roughly 12 weeks. Vaccinee samples were obtained from the UK trials COV001 and COV002, which included a single-blind randomized controlled phase 2/3 trial of AZD1222 (ChAdOx1 nCoV-19) in healthy adults. Trial participant PBMC samples were collected at day 0 and day 28 after the second dose for TCRbeta chain sequencing.

The TCR sequence derives from an adult who received the AZD1222 COVID-19 vaccine. Sequences were derived from peripheral blood, sampled 28 days after the second AZD1222 dose. The chain employs TRBV6-5 and TRBJ2-7; TRBD2 might be the D gene, on 7 matching bases. Read as DNA, the sequence is TGTGCCAGCAGACCTGGGGGGGCCCGCTCCTACGAGCAGTACTTC. This encodes CASRPGGARSYEQYF.